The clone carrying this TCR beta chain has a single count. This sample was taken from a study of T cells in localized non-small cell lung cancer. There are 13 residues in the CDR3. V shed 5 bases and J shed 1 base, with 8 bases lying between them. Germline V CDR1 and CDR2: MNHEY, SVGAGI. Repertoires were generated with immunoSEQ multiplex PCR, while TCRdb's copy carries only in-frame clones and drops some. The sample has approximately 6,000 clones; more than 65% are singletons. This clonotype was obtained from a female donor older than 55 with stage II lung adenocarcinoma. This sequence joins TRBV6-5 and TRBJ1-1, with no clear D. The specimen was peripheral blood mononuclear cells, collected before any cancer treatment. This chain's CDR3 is CASSRGWNTEAFF. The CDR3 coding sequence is TGTGCCAGCAGTCGGGGATGGAACACTGAAGCTTTCTTT.